This T cell receptor beta chain was sequenced during a study of blood T cell repertoires in COVID-19 (dated by TCRdb to the early 2020s). Notes on the research overall: Samples from collaborators originated in the United States, Italy and Spain and spanned both the acute and convalescent phases of COVID-19. The material from the prospective study consisted of cDNA or gDNA derived from T cells, B-cell-depleted T cells, or PBMCs. A freely available public database, intended as a resource for researchers studying the immune response to SARS-CoV-2, is where the repertoires were released. The sample metadata nearly always contained a de-identified subject ID, COVID-19 status, age in years and sex. Where HLA class I and class II types were available, the types were taken from metadata supplied by the sample provider, not from assay-based typing. The samples were drawn from two sources: the first 160 participants of the ongoing ImmuneRACE study, and over 950 subjects contributed by 6 global collaborators. The dataset comprised deeply sampled blood TCRbeta repertoires from subjects exposed to, actively infected with, or recovered from COVID-19.

Study-wide conclusions, independent of this receptor: How much clinical and demographic metadata was included differed by source and by participant, and the metadata was provided uncurated.

TCRbeta CDR3 regions were amplified from genomic DNA using the immunoSEQ Assay, a bias-controlled multiplex PCR. Per the source publication's procedure: Within the assay, amplification of reference gene primers was used to estimate how many nucleated cells each sample contained. To quantify the absolute abundance of each unique TCRbeta CDR3 rearrangement, sequence reads were collapsed and filtered. For each sample, productive Simpson clonality was calculated as the square root of Simpson's diversity index over productive rearrangements. TCRdb re-hosts the immuneACCESS table, in-frame sequences only. Its copies lack some clones; in the studies checked, an unresolved V gene accounts for under half of them, and the cause for the rest is not known. D and trimming were read from the DNA, whereas the V and J calls and clone size are those reported in that table. Counted in this sample were around 460,000 clones; around 90% of them appeared once. Roughly 0.84% of the sample lies in the top ten.

One collaborating source in Seattle enrolled patients while the patients were actively infected and followed the patients over time throughout the course of disease. The collaborating institutions used their own protocols to collect whole blood in K2EDTA tubes. For TCRbeta analysis, collaborator samples were shipped as frozen whole blood, as isolated PBMCs, or as DNA extracted from either sample type. The germline V gene (reference sequence) gives CDR1 as LNHDA and CDR2 as SQIVND. The CDR3 starts with the cysteine, ends with the phenylalanine, and has 13 residues. Only the CDR3 DNA is retained, 39 bases long and in frame from the first base. V gives up 8 bases and J gives up 6 bases, and the segment between their germline ends measures 17 bases. The sample holds one count of this clone. Its target antigen remains unknown. Qualities for individual bases were not recorded, and no much larger clone is one base off.

Input material: peripheral blood. The chain couples TRBV19 to TRBJ2-7; TRBD2 is possibly the D segment (5 matching bases). This clonotype was obtained from a man aged 18 to 30 with COVID-19, enrolled during active disease. The DNA sequence is TGTGCCAGTTCTCCCTCCCATCGGGGCGAGCAGTACTTC. It is translated as CASSPSHRGEQYF.